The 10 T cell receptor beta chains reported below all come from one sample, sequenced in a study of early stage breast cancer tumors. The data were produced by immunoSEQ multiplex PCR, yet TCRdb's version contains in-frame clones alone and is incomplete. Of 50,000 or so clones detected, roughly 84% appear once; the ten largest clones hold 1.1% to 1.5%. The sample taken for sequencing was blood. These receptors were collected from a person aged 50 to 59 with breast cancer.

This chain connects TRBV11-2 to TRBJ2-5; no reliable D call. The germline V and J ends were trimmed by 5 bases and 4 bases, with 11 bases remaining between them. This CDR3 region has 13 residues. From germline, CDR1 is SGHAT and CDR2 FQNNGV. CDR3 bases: TGTGCCAGCAGCCGTCAGCCTCCAGAGACCCAGTACTTC. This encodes CASSRQPPETQYF. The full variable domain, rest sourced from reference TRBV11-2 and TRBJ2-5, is EAGVAQSPRYKIIEKRQSVAFWCNPISGHATLYWYQQILGQGPKLLIQFQNNGVVDDSQLPKDRFSAERLKGVDSTLKIQPAKLEDSAVYLCASSRQPPETQYFGPGTRLLVL.

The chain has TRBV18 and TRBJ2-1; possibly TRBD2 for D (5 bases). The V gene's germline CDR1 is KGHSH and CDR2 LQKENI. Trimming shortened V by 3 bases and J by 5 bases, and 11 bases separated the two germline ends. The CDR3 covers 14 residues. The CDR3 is CASSPLIGDNEQFF. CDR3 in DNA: TGTGCCAGCTCACCCCTTATCGGGGACAATGAGCAGTTCTTC.

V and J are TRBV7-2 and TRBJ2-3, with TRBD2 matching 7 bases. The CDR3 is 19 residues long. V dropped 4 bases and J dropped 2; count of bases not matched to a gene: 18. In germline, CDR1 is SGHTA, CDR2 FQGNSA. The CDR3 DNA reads TGTGCCAGCAGCTCTCCGAGGACTAGGAGCGGGATAGCCACAGATACGCAGTATTTT. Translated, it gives CASSSPRTRSGIATDTQYF.

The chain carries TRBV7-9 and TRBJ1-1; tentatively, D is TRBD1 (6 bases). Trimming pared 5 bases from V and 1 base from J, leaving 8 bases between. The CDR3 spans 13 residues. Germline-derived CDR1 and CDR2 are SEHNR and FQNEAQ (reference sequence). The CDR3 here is CASSRQENTEAFF. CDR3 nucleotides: TGTGCCAGCAGCCGACAGGAGAACACTGAAGCTTTCTTT.

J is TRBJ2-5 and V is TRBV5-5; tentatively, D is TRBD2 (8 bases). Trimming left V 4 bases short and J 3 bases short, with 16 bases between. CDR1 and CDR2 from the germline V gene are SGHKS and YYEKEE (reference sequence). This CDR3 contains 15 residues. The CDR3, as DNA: TGTGCCAGCAGCCCGGGGGGGACAGAGAAAGAGACCCAGTACTTC. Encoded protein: CASSPGGTEKETQYF.

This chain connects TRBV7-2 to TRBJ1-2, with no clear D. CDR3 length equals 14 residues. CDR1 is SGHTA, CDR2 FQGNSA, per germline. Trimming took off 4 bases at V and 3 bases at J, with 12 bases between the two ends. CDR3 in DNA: TGTGCCAGCAGCTCAATTGACGGGTACTATGGCTACACCTTC. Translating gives CASSSIDGYYGYTF.

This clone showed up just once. CDR3 DNA sequence: TGTGCCAGCAGCTTAGCACTAGCGGGGAGCTCTGGGGCCAACGTCCTGACTTTC. Protein product: CASSLALAGSSGANVLTF. The chain combines TRBV7-9 with TRBJ2-6, with 10 bases fitting TRBD2. V shed 0 bases and J 0 bases; nucleotides not matched to a gene: 2. The germline gives CDR1 SEHNR, CDR2 FQNEAQ (reference sequence). The CDR3 contains 18 residues.

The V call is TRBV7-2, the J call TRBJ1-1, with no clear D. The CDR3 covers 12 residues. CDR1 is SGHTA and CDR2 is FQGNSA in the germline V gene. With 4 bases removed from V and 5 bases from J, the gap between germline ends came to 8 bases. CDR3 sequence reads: CASSYLETEAFF. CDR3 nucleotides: TGTGCCAGCAGCTACCTGGAAACTGAAGCTTTCTTT.

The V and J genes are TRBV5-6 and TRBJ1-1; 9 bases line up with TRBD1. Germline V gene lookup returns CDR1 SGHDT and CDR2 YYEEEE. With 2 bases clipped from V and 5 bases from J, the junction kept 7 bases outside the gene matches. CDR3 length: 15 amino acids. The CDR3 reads CASSFLGQGSTEAFF. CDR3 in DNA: TGTGCCAGCAGCTTCCTGGGACAGGGTAGTACTGAAGCTTTCTTT.

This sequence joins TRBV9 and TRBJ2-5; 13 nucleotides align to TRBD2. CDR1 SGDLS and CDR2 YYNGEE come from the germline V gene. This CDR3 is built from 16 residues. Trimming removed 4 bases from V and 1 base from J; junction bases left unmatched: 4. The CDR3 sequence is CASSLGTSGTQETQYF. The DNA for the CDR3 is TGTGCCAGCAGCCTCGGGACTAGCGGGACCCAAGAGACCCAGTACTTC.